This T cell receptor beta chain was captured in a study of cytomegalovirus exposure and HLA in healthy donors. Looking at the study overall: One earlier analysis, a look at 180 million or so T cells, found some 120 million unique TCR beta sequences. Points from the study as a whole: The authors considered a cluster of highly shared sequence variants likely to be a sequencing artifact.

The CDR3 totals 14 residues. In germline, CDR1 is LNHDA, CDR2 SQIVND (reference sequence). V lost 2 bases, J lost 6 bases, and 8 bases lay in between. The sample holds one count of this clone. The antigen is not known. This PCR relied on a set of 60 Vbeta primers and 13 Jbeta primers. Profiled with immunoSEQ multiplex PCR; TCRdb holds only in-frame clones, not every one. Of 130,000 to 150,000 clones in the sample, approximately 80% were seen once. The chain links TRBV19 to TRBJ1-6; D is perhaps TRBD1 (6 bases). The material sequenced was PBMCs. The source is a middle-aged man in good health and CMV-seropositive. The CDR3, as DNA: TGTGCCAGTAGTATAAGGGGGTCTAATTCACCCCTCCACTTT. Translating gives CASSIRGSNSPLHF.